The 13 T cell receptor beta chains reported below all come from one sample, sequenced in a study of a mutant IDH1 vaccine in newly diagnosed glioma. Time point indicated: week 35, safety follow-up. A 20-mer mutant IDH1 peptide at 300 ug was injected subcutaneously with topical imiquimod. Assay used: immunoSEQ multiplex PCR; TCRdb lists only in-frame clones, some missing. The table has more than 45,000 clones, 70% to 90% seen once. These receptors are not linked to any known antigen. This specimen consisted of PBMCs, obtained from a glioma patient whose treatment included an IDH1 peptide vaccine. These receptors all come from a middle-aged woman with glioma.

The chain recombines TRBV30 with TRBJ1-4, with 9 bases lining up with TRBD1. V gave up 1 base and J gave up 4 bases; unmatched junction bases: 4. This CDR3 is 15 amino acids long. CDR1 and CDR2 (germline): GTSNPN, SVGIG (reference sequence). CDR3 amino acids: CAWSAGTGINEKLFF. CDR3 DNA sequence: TGTGCCTGGAGTGCGGGGACAGGGATTAATGAAAAACTGTTTTTT. The whole variable domain, filled in from reference TRBV30 and TRBJ1-4, reads SQTIHQWPATLVQPVGSPLSLECTVEGTSNPNLYWYRQAAGRGLQLLFYSVGIGQISSEVPQNLSASRPQDRQFILSSKKLLLSDSGFYLCAWSAGTGINEKLFFGSGTQLSVL.

This chain uses TRBV7-2 with TRBJ2-6, with D possibly being TRBD1 or TRBD2 (6 bases each). Trimming cost V 0 bases and J 4 bases, with 13 bases left between them. The CDR3 contains 17 residues. Germline CDR1 is SGHTA and CDR2 is FQGNSA. The CDR3 region is CASSLAEGVAGANVLTF. CDR3 bases: TGTGCCAGCAGCTTAGCGGAGGGGGTGGCCGGGGCCAACGTCCTGACTTTC.

This clone was detected once. The chain uses TRBV6-4 and TRBJ1-4; tentatively, D is TRBD1 (5 bases). Germline loops: CDR1 MRHNA, CDR2 SNTAGT. V was trimmed by 4 bases and J by 3 bases, leaving 9 bases between them. This CDR3 has 14 residues. CDR3 nucleotides: TGTGCCAGCAGTGGTGGGGACCCTAATGAAAAACTGTTTTTT. Protein product: CASSGGDPNEKLFF.

The V and J genes are TRBV4-1 and TRBJ2-7; 16 bases map to TRBD2. Germline trimming cut 4 bases from V and 3 bases from J; bases unmatched to any gene: 12. The CDR3 consists of 19 residues. Germline values: CDR1 MGHRA, CDR2 YSYEKL. For the CDR3, the DNA is TGCGCCAGCAGCCGCCAAGTCCCGGGACTAGCGGGAGGGTTCTACGAGCAGTACTTC. This codes for CASSRQVPGLAGGFYEQYF.

The chain links TRBV6-1 to TRBJ1-5; TRBD1 matches 7 bases. Unmatched junction bases numbered 14, after V lost 4 bases and J lost 2 bases. Per the germline V gene, CDR1 is MNHNS and CDR2 is SASEGT. This CDR3 contains 18 residues. This CDR3 reads CASSGETGKIPGNQPQHF. The CDR3 DNA reads as TGTGCCAGCAGTGGTGAGACAGGGAAGATCCCGGGCAATCAGCCCCAGCATTTT.

V and J are TRBV9 and TRBJ2-5, with 10 nucleotides matching TRBD2. TRBJ2-7 explains the end of the DNA better; the J call may be wrong. CDR3 length: 15 amino acids. Looked up from germline, CDR1 is SGDLS and CDR2 is YYNGEE. This CDR3 reads CASSPLAGGPYEQYF. CDR3 sequence (DNA): TGTGCCAGCAGCCCCTTAGCGGGGGGCCCTTACGAGCAGTACTTC.

The chain employs TRBV7-2 and TRBJ2-7; D uncertain. This CDR3 is built from 12 residues. CDR1 and CDR2 from the germline V gene are SGHTA and FQGNSA. The V end was cut by 2 bases, the J end by 7 bases, with 9 bases between. The CDR3, as DNA: TGTGCCAGCAGCTTAAATCGGGCGGAGCAGTACTTC. Its protein is CASSLNRAEQYF.

The genes are TRBV18 and TRBJ2-3; TRBD1 is a possible D gene (5 bases). Per germline, CDR1 KGHSH and CDR2 LQKENI. This CDR3 region has 15 residues. V was pared by 6 bases and J by 0 bases, with 13 bases between. As DNA, the CDR3 is TGTGCCAGCTCGTCCCGACAGACTAGCACAGATACGCAGTATTTT. It translates to CASSSRQTSTDTQYF.

This clone was seen a single time. This chain joins TRBV7-2 and TRBJ1-2, with D possibly TRBD1 on 5 matching bases. Germline CDR1 and CDR2: SGHTA and FQGNSA. V was pared by 0 bases and J by 2 bases, with 22 bases between. The CDR3 spans 19 residues. DNA of the CDR3: TGTGCCAGCAGCTTAGCGGGGGTTGGATGGGGGAGCCCCAACTATGGCTACACCTTC. Translating gives CASSLAGVGWGSPNYGYTF.

V usage is TRBV9 and J usage is TRBJ1-1, with D possibly matching TRBD1 (6 bases). Germline V gene data show CDR1 as SGDLS and CDR2 as YYNGEE. V was cut by 2 bases and J by 5 bases, with 13 bases left in between. The CDR3 length is 14 residues. CDR3 in amino acids: CASSVPGGATEAFF. Here the CDR3 DNA reads TGTGCCAGCAGCGTTCCTGGGGGCGCGACTGAAGCTTTCTTT.

The chain uses TRBV7-2 and TRBJ1-3; D is undetermined. The CDR3 length is 15 residues. The germline V gene encodes CDR1 SGHTA and CDR2 FQGNSA. V dropped 6 bases and J dropped 0 bases, with 12 bases sitting between them. CDR3 sequence reads: CASRHRQLSGNTIYF. The CDR3, as DNA: TGTGCCAGCAGACACCGACAACTCTCTGGAAACACCATATATTTT. The full variable domain, with the rest looked up from reference TRBV7-2 and TRBJ1-3, is GAGVSQSPSNKVTEKGKDVELRCDPISGHTALYWYRQSLGQGLEFLIYFQGNSAPDKSGLPSDRFSAERTGGSVSTLTIQRTQQEDSAVYLCASRHRQLSGNTIYFGEGSWLTVV.

This rearrangement joins TRBV4-1 to TRBJ2-7; D ambiguous. The V gene lost 4 bases and the J gene lost 1 base, with 20 bases spanning the gap. The length of the CDR3 is 17 residues. CDR1 and CDR2 (germline): MGHRA, YSYEKL. CDR3 coding DNA: TGCGCCAGCAGCCCCCACAAGGGCTCGGCGACATCCTACGAGCAGTACTTC. Protein: CASSPHKGSATSYEQYF.

The rearrangement links TRBV7-2 to TRBJ2-3; D remains unclear. Between the trimmed V and J ends, which lost 6 bases and 4 bases, there was a span of 8 bases. The V gene's germline CDR1 is SGHTA and CDR2 FQGNSA. This CDR3 region has 12 residues. Here the CDR3 reads CASRSNADTQYF. Here the CDR3 DNA reads TGTGCCAGCAGGTCCAACGCAGATACGCAGTATTTT.